The 24 T cell receptor beta chains below come from one sample, sequenced in a study of blood T cell repertoires in COVID-19. Clones were sequenced by immunoSEQ multiplex PCR, and TCRdb holds only the in-frame ones, with some missing. The sample records 150,000 or so clones, 87% being singletons. Sequencing was done on a sample of peripheral blood. The receptors here all came from a human donor in a cohort sampled during active COVID-19.

The V and J genes are TRBV9 and TRBJ1-2, with D possibly matching TRBD1 (5 bases). V was cut by 3 bases and J by 5 bases, with 17 bases left in between. The CDR3 sequence is 15 residues long. Germline loops: CDR1 SGDLS, CDR2 YYNGEE. The DNA of the CDR3 is TGTGCCAGCAGCGAGCGGGACGGTTTACTTTATGGCTACACCTTC. This translates into CASSERDGLLYGYTF.

This chain links TRBV11-3 with TRBJ1-1; D possibly corresponds to TRBD1 (5 bases). Trimming removed 1 base at V and 3 bases at J, with 9 bases between. The CDR3 extends over 14 amino acids. Germline loops: CDR1 SGHNT, CDR2 YENEEA. The CDR3 bases are TGTGCCAGCAGCTTAGGGGGCCCGGACACTGAAGCTTTCTTT. Translating gives CASSLGGPDTEAFF.

DNA for the CDR3: TGTGCCAGCAGCCCATCGTTAGCGGGAGCGAGAACAGATACGCAGTATTTT. Translation gives CASSPSLAGARTDTQYF. The chain couples TRBV9 to TRBJ2-3, with 9 positions matching TRBD2. Germline lookup yields CDR1 SGDLS and CDR2 YYNGEE. The CDR3 has 17 residues. Germline trimming cut 4 bases from V and 3 bases from J; bases unmatched to any gene: 12.

The V and J genes are TRBV9 and TRBJ2-1, with TRBD2 identical over 8 bases. Germline values: CDR1 SGDLS, CDR2 YYNGEE. This CDR3 region has 17 residues. The ends lost 4 bases at V and 1 base at J; junction bases unmatched: 10. The CDR3 region has the DNA TGTGCCAGCAGCCCCCGCGGCGGGAGGATTTCCTACAATGAGCAGTTCTTC. Protein product: CASSPRGGRISYNEQFF.

This chain uses TRBV15 with TRBJ2-7; tentatively, D is TRBD2 (6 bases). Deletions cut 1 base from V and 0 bases from J, with 10 bases between. CDR1 and CDR2 from the germline V gene are LNHNV and YYDKDF (reference sequence). The CDR3 has 15 amino acids. The CDR3 protein is CATSRGRGSSYEQYF. CDR3 DNA: TGTGCCACCAGCAGAGGCCGGGGGAGCTCCTACGAGCAGTACTTC. Variable domain in full (rest from reference TRBV15 and TRBJ2-7): DAMVIQNPRYQVTQFGKPVTLSCSQTLNHNVMYWYQQKSSQAPKLLFHYYDKDFNNEADTPDNFQSRRPNTSFCFLDIRSPGLGDTAMYLCATSRGRGSSYEQYFGPGTRLTVT.

The chain is built from TRBV3-1 (or the pseudogene TRBV3-2) and TRBJ2-7; 7 bases match TRBD1. V shed 1 base, J shed 1 base, and the junction held 7 bases outside the gene matches. The CDR3 sequence is 16 residues long. CDR1 and CDR2 (germline): LGHDT, YNNKEL (reference sequence). CDR3 amino acids: CASSQGTGVSSYEQYF. The CDR3 DNA reads as TGTGCCAGCAGCCAAGGGACAGGAGTTTCTTCCTACGAGCAGTACTTC.

V gene TRBV19 combines with J gene TRBJ2-3; possible D gene TRBD2, 5 bases. V was clipped by 7 bases and J by 2 bases, with 13 bases between them. The CDR3 spans 14 residues. The V gene's germline CDR1 is LNHDA and CDR2 SQIVND (reference sequence). Here the CDR3 reads CASNPGLYTDTQYF. CDR3 DNA sequence: TGTGCCAGTAACCCCGGACTGTACACAGATACGCAGTATTTT.

This clone showed up just a few times. The chain recombines TRBV6-4 with TRBJ1-6; D might be TRBD1 (5 bases). Per the germline V gene, CDR1 is MRHNA and CDR2 is SNTAGT. The length of the CDR3 is 14 residues. V was clipped by 4 bases and J by 10 bases, with 14 bases between them. CDR3 sequence reads: CASSVVPGQSPLHF. CDR3 coding DNA: TGTGCCAGCAGTGTTGTCCCAGGGCAATCACCCCTCCACTTT.

The chain is built from TRBV24-1 and TRBJ2-5, with 12 bases fitting TRBD2. CDR1 KGHDR and CDR2 SFDVKD come from the germline V gene. This CDR3 comprises 16 residues. V was clipped by 4 bases and J by 1 base; unmatched bases: 3. The DNA for the CDR3 is TGTGCCACCAGTGACCGGGGACTAGCGGGCCAAGAGACCCAGTACTTC. Translation: CATSDRGLAGQETQYF.

The rearrangement uses TRBV30 and TRBJ2-5; 10 bases match TRBD2. The CDR3 spans 14 residues. J was trimmed by 2 bases and V by 2 bases; bases with no gene match: 2. Per the germline V gene, CDR1 is GTSNPN and CDR2 is SVGIG (reference sequence). DNA for the CDR3: TGTGCCTGGAGTTGGACTAGCGGACAAGAGACCCAGTACTTC. Encoded protein: CAWSWTSGQETQYF.

This chain links TRBV2 with TRBJ2-4, with 9 nucleotides matching TRBD1. The CDR3 runs 15 residues. The germline CDR1 and CDR2 sequences are SNHLY and FYNNEI. The V and J ends lost 6 bases and 8 bases, in that order; junction bases with no gene match: 11. Here the CDR3 reads CASRTSDRGDDIQYF. Written as DNA, the CDR3 is TGTGCCAGCAGAACCTCGGACAGGGGTGACGACATTCAGTACTTC.

The chain recombines TRBV11-3 with TRBJ2-7; 9 bases match TRBD1. CDR1 is SGHNT and CDR2 is YENEEA in the germline V gene. This CDR3 is 15 amino acids long. V trimming: 6 bases; J trimming: 4 bases; junction bases outside the gene matches: 10. The CDR3 bases are TGTGCCAGCAGTTCCCGGGGGACAGGGAAGTACGAGCAGTACTTC. Protein product: CASSSRGTGKYEQYF.

The chain uses TRBV28 and TRBJ2-7; no firm D call. Germline CDR1 and CDR2: MDHEN and SYDVKM. The CDR3 runs 12 residues. Between the trimmed V and J ends, which lost 3 bases and 5 bases, there was a span of 8 bases. CDR3 coding DNA: TGTGCCAGCAGTTTTCGTATAAACGAGCAGTACTTC. Translated: CASSFRINEQYF.

The chain is built from TRBV9 and TRBJ2-3; 8 nucleotides line up with TRBD2. V shed 0 bases, J shed 1 base, and the junction held 1 base outside the gene matches. Germline V lookup: CDR1 SGDLS, CDR2 YYNGEE. This CDR3 region has 15 residues. In nucleotides, the CDR3 is TGTGCCAGCAGCGTAGAAGCGGGGGGCACAGATACGCAGTATTTT. This gives the protein CASSVEAGGTDTQYF.

The chain joins TRBV6-5 to TRBJ2-2; TRBD2 matches 7 bases. Trimming cost V 6 bases and J 7 bases; bases outside gene matches: 8. Germline V lookup: CDR1 MNHEY, CDR2 SVGAGI. The CDR3 is 14 residues long. CDR3 sequence reads: CASRRISGLGELFF. CDR3 DNA sequence: TGTGCCAGCAGGCGAATTAGCGGGCTCGGGGAGCTGTTTTTT.

The chain has TRBV2 and TRBJ2-7; TRBD2 aligns across 8 bases. J gave up 2 bases and V 3 bases, and 3 bases lay outside the gene matches. The CDR3 covers 14 residues. Per germline, CDR1 SNHLY and CDR2 FYNNEI. The CDR3 spells CASSDRLATYEQYF. CDR3 nucleotide sequence: TGTGCCAGCAGTGACCGACTAGCGACCTACGAGCAGTACTTC.

This chain connects TRBV5-6 to TRBJ1-2, with TRBD1 identical over 8 bases. J gave up 8 bases and V 4 bases, and 7 bases lay outside the gene matches. CDR1 is SGHDT and CDR2 is YYEEEE in the germline V gene. This CDR3 is 13 amino acids long. The CDR3 nucleotides are TGTGCCAGCAGCGTAGGACAGGGTAGCGGCTACACCTTC. Encoded protein: CASSVGQGSGYTF.

The rearrangement uses TRBV27 and TRBJ2-7; 7 positions agree with TRBD1. Trimming at V came to 6 bases and at J to 3 bases, leaving 8 bases not matched to a gene. From germline, CDR1 is MNHEY and CDR2 SMNVEV (reference sequence). The CDR3 totals 14 residues. CDR3: CASRIDRVHYEQYF. DNA of the CDR3: TGTGCCAGCAGGATAGACAGGGTTCACTACGAGCAGTACTTC.

V gene TRBV7-2 combines with J gene TRBJ2-1; TRBD2 aligns across 9 bases. The CDR3 sequence is 17 residues long. The V segment lost 0 bases and the J segment 0 bases; nucleotides outside the gene matches: 3. Germline values: CDR1 SGHTA, CDR2 FQGNSA. CDR3 protein: CASSLAGTSRSYNEQFF. CDR3 DNA sequence: TGTGCCAGCAGCTTAGCGGGGACTAGCCGCTCCTACAATGAGCAGTTCTTC.

This clone has just one count. The chain couples TRBV4-3 to TRBJ1-1, with a possible D match to TRBD1 (5 bases). Germline CDR1 and CDR2: LGHNA and YSLEER. The CDR3 totals 14 residues. Trimming left V 0 bases short and J 8 bases short, with 13 bases between. The CDR3 protein is CASSQDTGRDEAFF. Here the CDR3 DNA reads TGCGCCAGCAGCCAAGACACAGGTCGTGACGAAGCTTTCTTT.

This clone was observed a few times. The chain has TRBV5-4 and TRBJ2-1, with unresolved D. The V gene lost 1 base and the J gene lost 7 bases, with 6 bases spanning the gap. Germline lookup yields CDR1 SGHNT and CDR2 YYREEE (reference sequence). This CDR3 has 12 amino acids. CDR3 in DNA: TGTGCCAGCAGCTTGCCCAATAATGAGCAGTTCTTC. Amino acids: CASSLPNNEQFF.

V gene TRBV25-1 combines with J gene TRBJ1-5; D gene unclear. Germline V gene sequence: CDR1 MGHDK, CDR2 SYGVNS. V was shortened by 5 bases and J by 7 bases, with 9 bases between the two germline ends. The CDR3 runs 12 residues. The CDR3 sequence is CASSRGEQPQHF. CDR3 DNA sequence: TGTGCCAGCAGTCGGGGAGAGCAGCCCCAGCATTTT. The whole variable domain, remainder taken from reference TRBV25-1 and TRBJ1-5, is EADIYQTPRYLVIGTGKKITLECSQTMGHDKMYWYQQDPGMELHLIHYSYGVNSTEKGDLSSESTVSRIRTEHFPLTLESARPSHTSQYLCASSRGEQPQHFGDGTRLSIL.

The V call is TRBV5-5, the J call TRBJ2-2; 9 nucleotides agree with TRBD1. CDR3 size: 14 residues. The ends lost 7 bases at V and 5 bases at J; junction bases unmatched: 6. Germline CDR1 and CDR2: SGHKS and YYEKEE (reference sequence). DNA for the CDR3: TGTGCCAGCGGGCTTGGGACAGGGACCGGGGAGCTGTTTTTT. As protein: CASGLGTGTGELFF.

J is TRBJ2-2 and V is TRBV5-1, with 8 bases aligning to TRBD1. This CDR3 contains 16 residues. J was trimmed by 0 bases and V by 0 bases; bases with no gene match: 1. Germline V lookup: CDR1 SGHRS, CDR2 YFSETQ. DNA for the CDR3: TGCGCCAGCAGCTTGGGGGACAGGCCGAACACCGGGGAGCTGTTTTTT. It is translated as CASSLGDRPNTGELFF. Full variable domain (outside the CDR3, taken from reference TRBV5-1 and TRBJ2-2): KAGVTQTPRYLIKTRGQQVTLSCSPISGHRSVSWYQQTPGQGLQFLFEYFSETQRNKGNFPGRFSGRQFSNSRSEMNVSTLELGDSALYLCASSLGDRPNTGELFFGEGSRLTVL.